This T cell receptor beta chain appears in the sequencing data of a study of blood T cell repertoires in COVID-19. Study-level background: The United States, Italy and Spain were the sources of the acute and convalescent COVID-19 samples. Sources were T cells, B-cell-depleted T cells, or PBMCs; the material itself was cDNA or gDNA.

Trimming cost V 6 bases and J 2 bases; bases outside gene matches: 4. The CDR3 runs to 15 residues. The germline V gene encodes CDR1 SNHLY and CDR2 FYNNEI. In the source study's methods: For nucleated cells, counts were estimated from reference gene primer amplification. The repertoire was sequenced with immunoSEQ multiplex PCR; TCRdb's copy has only in-frame clones and lacks some. V and J calls and clone size follow that table, whereas D and trimming were derived from the DNA. Found here are fewer than 150,000 clones, 90% of them singletons; the top ten hold more than 3%. In Seattle, patients joined the study during active infection and were tracked longitudinally.

The TCR originated in an older woman with COVID-19, enrolled during active disease. What was sequenced was peripheral blood. The chain carries TRBV2 and TRBJ2-1; 10 positions match TRBD1. Written as DNA, the CDR3 is TGTGCCAGCAGGGCCGACAGGGGGCCCTACAATGAGCAGTTCTTC. Translated: CASRADRGPYNEQFF.